This paragraph reports one T cell receptor beta chain. Its specificity is unknown. The sample originates from a study of cytomegalovirus exposure and HLA in healthy donors. Overall study results and limits: Reportedly, HLA-A and HLA-B alleles of most subjects were accurately predicted from TCR beta. A later analysis linked a missense DCLRE1C variant to TCR beta V- and J-gene trimming. Available immune exposure information covered CMV serostatus only.

The V end lost 1 base, the J end lost 4 bases, and 8 bases lay between the germline ends. The CDR3 runs 13 residues. CDR1 is SGHNT and CDR2 is YYREEE in the germline V gene (reference sequence). The PCR had 60 Vbeta and 13 Jbeta primers. TCRdb's copy holds only in-frame clones and misses some; the assay was immunoSEQ multiplex PCR. This table lists 95,000 to 150,000 clones. This chain connects TRBV5-4 to TRBJ2-5; TRBD1 is a possible D gene (5 bases). The sample comprised PBMCs. The source is a man between 40 and 49 years old in good health and CMV-seronegative. In nucleotides, the CDR3 is TGTGCCAGCAGCTTGAGGGGTTTAGAGACCCAGTACTTC. Protein sequence: CASSLRGLETQYF.